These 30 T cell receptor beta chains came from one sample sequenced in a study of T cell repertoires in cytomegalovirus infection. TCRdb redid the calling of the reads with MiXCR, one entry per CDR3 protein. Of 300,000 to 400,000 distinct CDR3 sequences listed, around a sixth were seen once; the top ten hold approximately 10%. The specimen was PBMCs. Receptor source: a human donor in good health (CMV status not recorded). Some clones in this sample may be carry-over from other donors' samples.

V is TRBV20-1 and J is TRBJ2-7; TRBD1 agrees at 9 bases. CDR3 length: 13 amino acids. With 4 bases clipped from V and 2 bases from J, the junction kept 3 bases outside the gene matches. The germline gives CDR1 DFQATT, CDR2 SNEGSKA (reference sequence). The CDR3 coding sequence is TGCAGTGCTACTAGACAGGGGGCCTACGAGCAGTACTTC. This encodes CSATRQGAYEQYF.

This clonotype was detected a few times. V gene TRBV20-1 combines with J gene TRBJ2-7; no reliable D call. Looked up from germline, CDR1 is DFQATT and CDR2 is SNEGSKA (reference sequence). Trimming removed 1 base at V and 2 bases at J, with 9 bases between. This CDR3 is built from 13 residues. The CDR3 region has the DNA TGCAGTGCTAGAGGTGGGGTGCCCTACGAGCAGTACTTC. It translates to CSARGGVPYEQYF.

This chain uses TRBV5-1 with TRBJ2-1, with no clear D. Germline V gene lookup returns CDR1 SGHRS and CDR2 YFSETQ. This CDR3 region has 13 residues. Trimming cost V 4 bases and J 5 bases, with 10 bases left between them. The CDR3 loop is CASSRNRDNEQFF. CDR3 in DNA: TGCGCCAGCAGCAGAAACAGAGACAATGAGCAGTTCTTC.

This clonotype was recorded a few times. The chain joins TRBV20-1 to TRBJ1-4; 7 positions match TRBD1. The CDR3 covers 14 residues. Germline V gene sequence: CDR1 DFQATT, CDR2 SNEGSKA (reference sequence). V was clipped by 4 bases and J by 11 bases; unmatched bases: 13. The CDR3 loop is CSANSGTAPRKLFF. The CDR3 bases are TGCAGTGCTAATTCCGGGACAGCGCCGCGGAAACTGTTTTTT.

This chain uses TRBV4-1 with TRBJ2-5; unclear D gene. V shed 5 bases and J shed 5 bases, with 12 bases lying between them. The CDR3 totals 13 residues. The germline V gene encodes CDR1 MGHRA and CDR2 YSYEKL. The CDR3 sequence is CASSSRVTETQYF. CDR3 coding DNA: TGCGCCAGCAGCTCACGGGTCACCGAGACCCAGTACTTC.

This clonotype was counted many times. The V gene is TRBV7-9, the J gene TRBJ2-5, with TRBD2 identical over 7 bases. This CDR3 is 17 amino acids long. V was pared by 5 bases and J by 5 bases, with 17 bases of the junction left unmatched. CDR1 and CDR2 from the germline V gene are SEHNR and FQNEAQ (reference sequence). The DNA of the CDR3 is TGTGCCAGCAGCCGCGGTCCTAGCGGTTTTAGAAGGGAGACCCAGTACTTC. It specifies CASSRGPSGFRRETQYF.

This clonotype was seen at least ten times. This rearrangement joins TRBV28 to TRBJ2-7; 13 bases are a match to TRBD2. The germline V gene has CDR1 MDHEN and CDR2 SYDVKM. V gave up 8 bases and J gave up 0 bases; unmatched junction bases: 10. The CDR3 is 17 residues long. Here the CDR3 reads CASLPGLAGQSSYEQYF. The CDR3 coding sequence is TGTGCCAGCTTACCGGGACTAGCGGGGCAAAGCTCCTACGAGCAGTACTTC. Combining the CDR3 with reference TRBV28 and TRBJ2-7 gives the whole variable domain DVKVTQSSRYLVKRTGEKVFLECVQDMDHENMFWYRQDPGLGLRLIYFSYDVKMKEKGDIPEGYSVSREKKERFSLILESASTNQTSMYLCASLPGLAGQSSYEQYFGPGTRLTVT.

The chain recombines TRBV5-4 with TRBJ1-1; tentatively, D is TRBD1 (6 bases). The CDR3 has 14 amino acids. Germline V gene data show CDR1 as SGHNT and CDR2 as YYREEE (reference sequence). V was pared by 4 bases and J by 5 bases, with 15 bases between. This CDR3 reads CASSIVGAGTEAFF. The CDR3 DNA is TGTGCCAGCAGCATAGTGGGGGCAGGGACTGAAGCTTTCTTT. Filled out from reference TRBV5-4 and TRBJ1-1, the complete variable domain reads ETGVTQSPTHLIKTRGQQVTLRCSSQSGHNTVSWYQQALGQGPQFIFQYYREEENGRGNFPPRFSGLQFPNYSSELNVNALELDDSALYLCASSIVGAGTEAFFGQGTRLTVV.

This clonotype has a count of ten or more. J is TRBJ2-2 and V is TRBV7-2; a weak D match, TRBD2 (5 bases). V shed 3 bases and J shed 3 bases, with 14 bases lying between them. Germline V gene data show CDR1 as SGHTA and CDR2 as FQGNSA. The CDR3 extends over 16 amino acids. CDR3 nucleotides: TGTGCCAGCAGCTTGAGGGAACAGATGTACACCGGGGAGCTGTTTTTT. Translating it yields CASSLREQMYTGELFF.

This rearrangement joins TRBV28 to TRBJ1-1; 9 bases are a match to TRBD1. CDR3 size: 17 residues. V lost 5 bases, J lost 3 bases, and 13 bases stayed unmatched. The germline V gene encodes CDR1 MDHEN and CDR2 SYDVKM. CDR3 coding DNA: TGTGCCAGCAGTGACCGGACAGGGGTACTGGTGGACACTGAAGCTTTCTTT. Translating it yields CASSDRTGVLVDTEAFF.

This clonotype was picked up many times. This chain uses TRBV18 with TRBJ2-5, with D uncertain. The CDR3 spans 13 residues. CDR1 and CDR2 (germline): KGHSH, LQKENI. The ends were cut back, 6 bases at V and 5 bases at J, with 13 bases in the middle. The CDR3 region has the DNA TGTGCCAGCTCTTCGGGCCCCACGGAGACCCAGTACTTC. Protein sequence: CASSSGPTETQYF.

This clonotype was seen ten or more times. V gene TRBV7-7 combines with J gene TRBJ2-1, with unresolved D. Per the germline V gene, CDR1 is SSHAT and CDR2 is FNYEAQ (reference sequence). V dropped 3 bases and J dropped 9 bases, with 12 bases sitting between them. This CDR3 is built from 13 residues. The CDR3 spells CASSLAPLGEQFF. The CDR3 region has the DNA TGTGCCAGCAGCTTGGCGCCTCTGGGTGAGCAGTTCTTC. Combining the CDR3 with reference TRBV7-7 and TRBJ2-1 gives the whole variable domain GAGVSQSPRYKVTKRGQDVTLRCDPISSHATLYWYQQALGQGPEFLTYFNYEAQPDKSGLPSDRFSAERPEGSISTLTIQRTEQRDSAMYRCASSLAPLGEQFFGPGTRLTVL.

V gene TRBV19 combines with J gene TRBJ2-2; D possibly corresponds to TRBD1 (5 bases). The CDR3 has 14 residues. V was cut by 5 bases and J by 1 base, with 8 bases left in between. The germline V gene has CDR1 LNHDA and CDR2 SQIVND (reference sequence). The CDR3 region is CASSAQGNTGELFF. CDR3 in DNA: TGTGCCAGTAGTGCCCAGGGGAACACCGGGGAGCTGTTTTTT.

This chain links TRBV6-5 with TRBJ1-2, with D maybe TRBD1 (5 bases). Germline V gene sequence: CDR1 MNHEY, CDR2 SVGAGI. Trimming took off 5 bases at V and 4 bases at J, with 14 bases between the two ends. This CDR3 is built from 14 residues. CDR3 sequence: CASSPSTAGYGYTF. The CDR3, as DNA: TGTGCCAGCAGTCCCTCGACAGCTGGCTATGGCTACACCTTC.

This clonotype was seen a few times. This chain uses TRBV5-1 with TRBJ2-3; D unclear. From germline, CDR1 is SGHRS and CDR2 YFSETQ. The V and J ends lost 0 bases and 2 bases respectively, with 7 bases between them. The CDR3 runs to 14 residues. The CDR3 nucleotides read TGCGCCAGCAGCTTGGTTCCCCTCACAGATACGCAGTATTTT. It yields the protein CASSLVPLTDTQYF.

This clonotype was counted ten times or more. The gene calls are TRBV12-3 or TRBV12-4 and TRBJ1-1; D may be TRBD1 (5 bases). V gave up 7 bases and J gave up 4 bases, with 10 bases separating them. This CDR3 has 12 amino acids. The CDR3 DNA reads TGTGCCAGCACCGGGGGTAGCACTGAAGCTTTCTTT. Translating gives CASTGGSTEAFF.

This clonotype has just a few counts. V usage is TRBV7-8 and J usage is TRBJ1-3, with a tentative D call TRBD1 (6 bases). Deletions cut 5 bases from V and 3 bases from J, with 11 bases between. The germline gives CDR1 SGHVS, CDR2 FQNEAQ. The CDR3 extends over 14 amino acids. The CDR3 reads CASSLGGVGNTIYF. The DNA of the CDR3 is TGTGCCAGCAGCCTAGGGGGGGTTGGAAACACCATATATTTT.

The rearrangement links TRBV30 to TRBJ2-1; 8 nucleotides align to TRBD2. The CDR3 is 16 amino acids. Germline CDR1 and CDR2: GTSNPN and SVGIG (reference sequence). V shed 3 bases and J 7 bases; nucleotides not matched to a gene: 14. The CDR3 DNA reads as TGTGCCTGGAGATTTACCGGGACTAGTGGAGGGAATGAGCAGTTCTTC. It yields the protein CAWRFTGTSGGNEQFF.

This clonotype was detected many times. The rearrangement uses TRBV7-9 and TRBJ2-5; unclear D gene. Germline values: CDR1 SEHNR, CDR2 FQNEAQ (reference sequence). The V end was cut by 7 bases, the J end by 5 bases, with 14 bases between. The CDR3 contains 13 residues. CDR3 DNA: TGTGCCAGCACCCTCCCGTTGTCTGAGACCCAGTACTTC. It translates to CASTLPLSETQYF. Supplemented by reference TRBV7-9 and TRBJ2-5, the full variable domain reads DTGVSQNPRHKITKRGQNVTFRCDPISEHNRLYWYRQTLGQGPEFLTYFQNEAQLEKSRLLSDRFSAERPKGSFSTLEIQRTEQGDSAMYLCASTLPLSETQYFGPGTRLLVL.

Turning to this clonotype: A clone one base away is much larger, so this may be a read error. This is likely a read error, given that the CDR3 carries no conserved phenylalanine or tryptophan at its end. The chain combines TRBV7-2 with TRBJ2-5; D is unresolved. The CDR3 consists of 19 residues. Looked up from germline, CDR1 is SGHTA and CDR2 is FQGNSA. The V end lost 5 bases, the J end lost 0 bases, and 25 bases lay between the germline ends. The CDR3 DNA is TGTGCCAGCAGCCCCCGCCTAGACCAAAAATTGGGGTACCAAGAGACCCAGTACGTC. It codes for CASSPRLDQKLGYQETQYV.

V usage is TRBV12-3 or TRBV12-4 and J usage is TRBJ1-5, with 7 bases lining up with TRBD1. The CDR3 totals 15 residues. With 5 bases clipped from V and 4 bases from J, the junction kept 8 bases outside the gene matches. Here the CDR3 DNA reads TGTGCCAGCAGTACCGGACAGGCGAGGAATCAGCCCCAGCATTTT. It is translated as CASSTGQARNQPQHF.

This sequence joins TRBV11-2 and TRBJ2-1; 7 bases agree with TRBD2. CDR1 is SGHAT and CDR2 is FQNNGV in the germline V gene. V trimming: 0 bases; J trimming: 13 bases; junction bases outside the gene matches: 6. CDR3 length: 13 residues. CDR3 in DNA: TGTGCCAGCAGCTTAGATTGGGGGGACTATCAGTTCTTC. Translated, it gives CASSLDWGDYQFF.

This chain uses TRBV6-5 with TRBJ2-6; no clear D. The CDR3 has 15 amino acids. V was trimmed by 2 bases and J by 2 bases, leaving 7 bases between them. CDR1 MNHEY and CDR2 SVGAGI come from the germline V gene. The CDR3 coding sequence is TGTGCCAGCAGTTACAGGGAAGCTGGGGCCAACGTCCTGACTTTC. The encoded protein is CASSYREAGANVLTF.

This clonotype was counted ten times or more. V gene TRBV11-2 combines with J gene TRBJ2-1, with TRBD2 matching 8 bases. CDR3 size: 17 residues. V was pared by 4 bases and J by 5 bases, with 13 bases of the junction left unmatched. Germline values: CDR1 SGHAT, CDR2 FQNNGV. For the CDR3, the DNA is TGTGCCAGCAGCTCAGGCACAGCGGGAGTCAGGGACAATGAGCAGTTCTTC. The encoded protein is CASSSGTAGVRDNEQFF.

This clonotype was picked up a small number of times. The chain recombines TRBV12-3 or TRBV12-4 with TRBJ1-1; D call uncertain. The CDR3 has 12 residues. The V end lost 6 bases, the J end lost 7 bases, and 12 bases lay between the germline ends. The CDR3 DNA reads TGTGCCAGCAGAGACCAGCCCCATGAAGCTTTCTTT. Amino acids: CASRDQPHEAFF.

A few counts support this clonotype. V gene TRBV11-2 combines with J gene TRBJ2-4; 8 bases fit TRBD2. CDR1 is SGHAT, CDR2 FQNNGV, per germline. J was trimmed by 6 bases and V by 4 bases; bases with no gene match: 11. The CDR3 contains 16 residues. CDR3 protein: CASSSPSSSGVNIQYF. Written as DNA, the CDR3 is TGTGCCAGCAGCTCCCCATCGAGTAGCGGGGTAAACATTCAGTACTTC.

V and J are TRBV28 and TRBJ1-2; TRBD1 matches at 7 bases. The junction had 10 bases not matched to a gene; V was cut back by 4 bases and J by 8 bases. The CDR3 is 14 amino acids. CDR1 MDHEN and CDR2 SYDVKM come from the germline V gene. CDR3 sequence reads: CASSWDRLTMGYTF. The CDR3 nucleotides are TGTGCCAGCAGTTGGGACAGACTAACTATGGGCTACACCTTC.

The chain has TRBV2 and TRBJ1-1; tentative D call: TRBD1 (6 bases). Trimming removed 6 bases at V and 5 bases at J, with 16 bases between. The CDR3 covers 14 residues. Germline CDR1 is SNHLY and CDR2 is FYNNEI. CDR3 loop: CASSGEGGGTEAFF. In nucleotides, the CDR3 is TGTGCCAGCAGCGGCGAGGGGGGAGGGACTGAAGCTTTCTTT. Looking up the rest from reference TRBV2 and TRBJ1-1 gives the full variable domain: EPEVTQTPSHQVTQMGQEVILRCVPISNHLYFYWYRQILGQKVEFLVSFYNNEISEKSEIFDDQFSVERPDGSNFTLKIRSTKLEDSAMYFCASSGEGGGTEAFFGQGTRLTVV.

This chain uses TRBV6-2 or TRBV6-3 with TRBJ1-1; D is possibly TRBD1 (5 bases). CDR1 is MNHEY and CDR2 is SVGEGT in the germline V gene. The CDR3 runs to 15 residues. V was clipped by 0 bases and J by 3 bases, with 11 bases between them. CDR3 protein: CASSYSQGFDTEAFF. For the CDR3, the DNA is TGTGCCAGCAGTTACTCGCAGGGATTCGACACTGAAGCTTTCTTT.

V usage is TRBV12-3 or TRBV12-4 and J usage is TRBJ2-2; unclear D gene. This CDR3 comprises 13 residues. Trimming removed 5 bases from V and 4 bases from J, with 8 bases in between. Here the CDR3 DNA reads TGTGCCAGCAGTCGACACAGCACCGGGGAGCTGTTTTTT. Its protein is CASSRHSTGELFF.